Each of the 3 T cell receptor beta chains below was sequenced from the same sample in a study of blood T cells in healthy people across ages. Combining a sample-barcoded 5' primer with a J-beta primer mix, a second PCR ran for roughly 7 to 12 cycles. TCRdb called the 5' RACE reads again in MiXCR, with one record for every CDR3 protein. The profile shows around 1,700,000 distinct CDR3 sequences, roughly 30% of them singletons. The specimen sequenced was blood. All receptors derive from a woman aged 25-40 years in good health.

This clonotype was seen only a few times. The gene calls are TRBV28 and TRBJ2-1; 8 bases match TRBD2. Germline lookup yields CDR1 MDHEN and CDR2 SYDVKM. The trim removed 4 bases at V and 3 bases at J, leaving 2 bases unmatched. There are 14 residues in the CDR3. The CDR3 nucleotides are TGTGCCAGCAGTTCGGGACTAGTCTACAATGAGCAGTTCTTC. Translating gives CASSSGLVYNEQFF.

The chain joins TRBV30 to TRBJ1-4, with 11 bases that match TRBD1. J was trimmed by 8 bases and V by 6 bases; bases with no gene match: 8. The CDR3 consists of 14 residues. Germline V gene sequence: CDR1 GTSNPN, CDR2 SVGIG (reference sequence). The CDR3 here is CACERTGGKEKLFF. The CDR3 coding sequence is TGTGCCTGTGAACGGACAGGGGGCAAAGAAAAACTGTTTTTT.

With regard to this clonotype: This could be a read error, since a much larger clone is one nucleotide away. V and J are TRBV7-2 and TRBJ2-7, with D unresolved. V was trimmed by 5 bases and J by 2 bases, leaving 16 bases between them. Germline loops: CDR1 SGHTA, CDR2 FQGNSA. The CDR3 runs 15 residues. CDR3 loop: CASSPRVGRAYEQYF. The CDR3 DNA reads TGTGCCAGCAGCCCACGTGTCGGACGGGCCTACGAGCAGTACTTC.